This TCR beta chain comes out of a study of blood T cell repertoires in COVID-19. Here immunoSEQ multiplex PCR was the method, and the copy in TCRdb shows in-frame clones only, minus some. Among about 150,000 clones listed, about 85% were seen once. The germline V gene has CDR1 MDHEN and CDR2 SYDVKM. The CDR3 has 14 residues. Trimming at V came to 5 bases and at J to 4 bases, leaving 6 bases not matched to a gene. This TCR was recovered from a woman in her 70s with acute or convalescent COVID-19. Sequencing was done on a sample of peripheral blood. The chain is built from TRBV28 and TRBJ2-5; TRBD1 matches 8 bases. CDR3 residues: CASSPQGAGETQYF. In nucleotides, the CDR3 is TGTGCCAGCAGTCCCCAGGGGGCCGGAGAGACCCAGTACTTC.